Presented here are 5 T cell receptor beta chains from one specimen sequenced in a study of T-cell reconstitution after alpha-beta-depleted transplantation in children. It was with unique molecular identifiers that the TCRbeta library was prepared. TCRdb itself ran the PCR reads through MiXCR, one entry per CDR3 protein. Of a few hundred thousand distinct CDR3 sequences listed, around 9.6% are singletons. The sample consisted of PBMCs from the stem cell graft donor, taken from the stem cell graft. The receptor set was obtained from a human donor who donated a stem cell graft to a child with SCID.

The sample holds many counts of this clonotype. The chain recombines TRBV21-1 with TRBJ2-2; the DNA was not compared with TRBD2, the D call given in the table. TRBV21-1 represents a pseudogene. The CDR3 has 19 amino acids. The CDR3 here is CASPLNEGPFPTNTGELFF. The CDR3 coding sequence is TGTGCCAGCCCTCTTAATGAGGGGCCCTTTCCGACGAACACCGGGGAGCTGTTTTTT.

This clonotype was recorded a few times. The chain couples TRBV11-3 to TRBJ2-1; D not certain. V was trimmed by 4 bases and J by 7 bases, leaving 8 bases between them. Germline V CDR1 and CDR2: SGHNT, YENEEA. CDR3 length: 12 residues. The CDR3 here is CASSSRSNEQFF. CDR3 sequence (DNA): TGTGCCAGCAGCTCCAGAAGTAATGAGCAGTTCTTC. Supplemented by reference TRBV11-3 and TRBJ2-1, the full variable domain reads EAGVVQSPRYKIIEKKQPVAFWCNPISGHNTLYWYLQNLGQGPELLIRYENEEAVDDSQLPKDRFSAERLKGVDSTLKIQPAELGDSAVYLCASSSRSNEQFFGPGTRLTVL.

The table lists this clonotype with a few counts. The chain employs TRBV30 and TRBJ2-3; no firm D call. Germline V gene sequence: CDR1 GTSNPN, CDR2 SVGIG (reference sequence). The CDR3 is 15 residues long. Trimming left V 7 bases short and J 3 bases short, with 20 bases between. The DNA for the CDR3 is TGTGCCTCCACCAAAGTGGTGCCATGGACAGATACGCAGTATTTT. Protein sequence: CASTKVVPWTDTQYF.

This clonotype was counted only a few times. J is TRBJ1-2 and V is TRBV20-1; D not resolved. Germline V lookup: CDR1 DFQATT, CDR2 SNEGSKA (reference sequence). V was pared by 0 bases and J by 2 bases, with 10 bases between. The CDR3 runs 14 residues. The CDR3 sequence: CSARDSVPNYGYTF. In nucleotides, the CDR3 is TGCAGTGCTAGAGATAGTGTACCCAACTATGGCTACACCTTC.

This clonotype occurred a few times. This rearrangement joins TRBV2 to TRBJ2-7; the D gene is possibly TRBD2 (7 bases). The V gene lost 4 bases and the J gene lost 5 bases, with 15 bases spanning the gap. Germline-derived CDR1 and CDR2 are SNHLY and FYNNEI. The CDR3 loop spans 14 amino acids. CDR3 loop: CASSVRRGPNEQYF. In DNA form, the CDR3 reads TGTGCCAGCAGTGTTCGGCGGGGGCCCAACGAGCAGTACTTC.